This TCR beta chain was sequenced in a study of blood T cells in healthy people across ages. Findings and caveats of the study: A strong correlation was seen between TCR beta diversity and naive T cell percentage. Researchers deemed the diversity estimates from one million T cells underestimates.

The second PCR ran about 7 to 12 cycles with a sample-barcoded 5' primer and J-beta primers. One entry per CDR3 protein, called by TCRdb with MiXCR from the 5' RACE reads. The table lists over 1,500,000 distinct CDR3 sequences, about 50% of them singletons. Germline CDR1 LGHNA, CDR2 YSLEER. The CDR3 has 16 residues. Every sample had a minimum of 6.5 million PBMCs isolated. In the case of this clonotype: The antigen remains undetermined. A read error may account for a junction end that differs from germline.

The sequenced sample was blood. The sequence derives from a woman aged 40 to 50 in good health. The chain joins TRBV4-3 to TRBJ2-1, with 8 nucleotides matching TRBD2. The CDR3 loop is CASNQFRGGIYNEQFF. DNA of the CDR3: TGCGCCAGCAACCAATTCCGGGGGGGAATATACAATGAGCAGTTCTTC.